The source of this T cell receptor (beta chain) is a study of radiation and T cells in renal cell carcinoma (dated by TCRdb to 2018 to 2020). Some background on the complete study: A total of 50 to 55 samples underwent TCR beta sequencing, made up of some 26 tumors and about 27 peripheral blood samples. The last blood draw happened 4 weeks after radiation, timed to coincide with nephrectomy. Across all 50 or so samples, 3,800,000 or so unique CDR3 nucleotide sequences encoding 2,658,974 unique CDR3 amino acid sequences were identified. The investigation overall reported the following: Changes in the blood repertoire were not tracked past 4 weeks after treatment. Because no pretreatment tumor biopsies were available, whether clonotypes were present in the tumor at baseline could not be determined. Top tumor clonotypes rose in blood from baseline to 2 weeks post-radiation, then contracted by 4 weeks, suggesting transient expansion of tumor-resident clones. Effects of radiation dose or scheduling on the TCR repertoire could not be addressed with the single-armed trial design.

Spanning cysteine to phenylalanine, the CDR3 consists of 12 amino acids. Only the CDR3 region is kept as DNA, spanning 36 bases read in frame from base 1. Taken from the germline V gene, the CDR1 and CDR2 loops are MNHEY and SVGAGI. V is shortened by 6 bases, J by 5 bases, and the region joining them spans 8 bases. In light of the paper, this sample's time point label describes: blood 4 weeks post-SBRT, at nephrectomy. Per the publication, the treatment or condition label means: 15 Gy SBRT to primary tumor, nephrectomy 4 weeks later. Samples were obtained from a clinical trial, in which 15 Gy stereotactic body radiation therapy was delivered to primary renal cell carcinomas and nephrectomy was performed 4 weeks later. To follow tumor-enriched clonotypes, peripheral blood was collected serially from radiation-treated patients at baseline and again at 2 weeks and 4 weeks after SBRT. All patients had renal cell carcinoma with clear cell pathology. Genomic DNA for TCR sequencing was prepared using the QIAamp DNA Blood Mini Kit (Qiagen). Only samples passing all quality control checks were included in the analyses.

Remarks on this clone: Its antigen remains undetermined. Base qualities are not recorded, but no much larger clone differs from it by a single base.

Following the manufacturer's recommendations, the immunoSEQ kit was used to generate TCR beta libraries from genomic DNA. To prepare libraries, a first multiplex PCR with proprietary primers was run, followed by a second PCR that added unique barcodes, and a bead cleanup was done after each round. A kit-provided positive control reaction and a negative control reaction were included in every sample batch. The final libraries underwent checking on an Agilent 4200 TapeStation D1000 ScreenTape, volumetric pooling, and quantification by qPCR. Sequencing was performed on an Illumina NextSeq500 with a MidOutput 150-cycle cartridge, and 156 Read1 and 15 Index1 cycles were run with kit custom primers. The pooled library was loaded at approximately 1 pM with a roughly 20% PhiX control spike-in. Turning to the authors' computational methods: The vendor-processed data were analyzed in R, and a clonotype was defined as all T cells that share the same CDR3 nucleotide sequence. In the clone abundance analyses, frequencies in each sample were normalized to that sample's 10,000 most abundant clones. Public T cell clones, which averaged fewer than five per sample, were excluded before analysis. A difference in abundance of at least 32-fold between compartments was used to define tumor-enriched and baseline blood-enriched clonotypes. A beta-binomial differential abundance model was used to identify clonotypes that were expanded or contracted between blood time points. Similarity between tumor and blood repertoires was quantified using the Baroni-Urbani and Buser coefficient, and groups were compared with two-tailed Wilcoxon tests in R. As stored in TCRdb, this immuneACCESS dataset retains in-frame rearrangements with V and J assigned. A fraction of the clones does not appear; measured against another copy, unresolved V genes explain less than half of the discrepancy, and the remainder lacks a known reason. Clone size and V and J calls were adopted from that table, with D and trimming inferred from the DNA. The sample table records around 180,000 clones; about 85% of these occur just once. The ten largest clonotypes hold around 10% of the sample.

The rearrangement combines TRBV6-5 with TRBJ1-5; the D gene is possibly TRBD1, with 6 bases matching. This receptor was obtained from a woman in her 50s with renal cell carcinoma. The sample in question was blood, obtained from a patient whose treatment included radiotherapy and nephrectomy. The CDR3 region has the sequence CASRDRDQPQHF. In nucleotides, the sequence is TGTGCCAGCAGGGACAGAGATCAGCCCCAGCATTTT.